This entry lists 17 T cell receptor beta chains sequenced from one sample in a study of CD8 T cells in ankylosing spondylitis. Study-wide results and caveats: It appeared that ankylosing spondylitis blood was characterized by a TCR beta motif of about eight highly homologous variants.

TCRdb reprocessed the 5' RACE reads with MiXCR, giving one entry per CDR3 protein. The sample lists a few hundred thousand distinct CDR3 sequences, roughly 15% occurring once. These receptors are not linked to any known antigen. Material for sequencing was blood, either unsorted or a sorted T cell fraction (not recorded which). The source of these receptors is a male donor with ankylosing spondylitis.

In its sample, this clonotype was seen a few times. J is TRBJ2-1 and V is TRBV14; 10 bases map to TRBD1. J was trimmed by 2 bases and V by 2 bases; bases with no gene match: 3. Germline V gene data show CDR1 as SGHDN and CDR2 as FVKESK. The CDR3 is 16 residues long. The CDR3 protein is CASSQPGQGPYNEQFF. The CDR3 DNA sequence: TGTGCCAGCAGCCAACCGGGACAGGGGCCCTACAATGAGCAGTTCTTC.

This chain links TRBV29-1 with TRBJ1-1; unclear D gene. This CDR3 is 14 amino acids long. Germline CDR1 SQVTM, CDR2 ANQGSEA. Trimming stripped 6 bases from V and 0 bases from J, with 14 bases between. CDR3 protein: CSVHSGPMNTEAFF. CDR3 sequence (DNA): TGCAGCGTCCATTCCGGGCCCATGAACACTGAAGCTTTCTTT.

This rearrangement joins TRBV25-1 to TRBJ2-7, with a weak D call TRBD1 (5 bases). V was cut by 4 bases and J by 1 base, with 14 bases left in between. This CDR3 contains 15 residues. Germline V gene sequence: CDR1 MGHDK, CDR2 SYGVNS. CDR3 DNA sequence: TGTGCCAGCAGTGTGGGCAGGGTAGGGTCCTACGAGCAGTACTTC. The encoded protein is CASSVGRVGSYEQYF.

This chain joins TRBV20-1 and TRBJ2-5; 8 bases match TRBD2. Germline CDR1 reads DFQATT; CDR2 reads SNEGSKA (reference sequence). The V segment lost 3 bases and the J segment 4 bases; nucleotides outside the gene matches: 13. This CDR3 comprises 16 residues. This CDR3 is CSASVLAGGRGETQYF. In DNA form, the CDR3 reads TGCAGTGCTAGTGTCCTGGCGGGGGGCCGGGGAGAGACCCAGTACTTC.

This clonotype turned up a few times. The CDR3 bases are TGTGCCAGCAGCCACCGAAAGGTAGTCTCCTACAATGAGCAGTTCTTC. Amino acids: CASSHRKVVSYNEQFF. The rearrangement uses TRBV4-2 and TRBJ2-1; no clear D. V lost 3 bases and J 0 bases, leaving 12 bases between the germline ends. The CDR3 runs to 16 residues. Germline loops: CDR1 LGHNA, CDR2 YNFKEQ.

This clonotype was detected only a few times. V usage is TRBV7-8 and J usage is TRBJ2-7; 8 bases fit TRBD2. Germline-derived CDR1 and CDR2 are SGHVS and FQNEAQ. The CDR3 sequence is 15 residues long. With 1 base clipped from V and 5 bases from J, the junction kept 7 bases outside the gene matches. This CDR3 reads CASSLDGGRRNEQYF. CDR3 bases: TGTGCCAGCAGCTTAGATGGCGGGAGGAGAAACGAGCAGTACTTC.

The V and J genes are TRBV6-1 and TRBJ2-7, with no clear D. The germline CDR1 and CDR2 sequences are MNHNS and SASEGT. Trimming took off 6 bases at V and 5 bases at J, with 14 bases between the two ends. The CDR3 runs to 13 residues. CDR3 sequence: CASRDRQRDEQYF. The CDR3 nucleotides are TGTGCCAGCAGGGATAGACAAAGGGACGAGCAGTACTTC.

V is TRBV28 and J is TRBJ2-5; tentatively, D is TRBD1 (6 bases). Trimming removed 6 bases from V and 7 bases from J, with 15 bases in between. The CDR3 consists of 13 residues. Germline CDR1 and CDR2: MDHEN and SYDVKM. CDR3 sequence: CASSHQGPGTQYF. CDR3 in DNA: TGTGCCAGCAGCCATCAGGGGCCGGGGACCCAGTACTTC.

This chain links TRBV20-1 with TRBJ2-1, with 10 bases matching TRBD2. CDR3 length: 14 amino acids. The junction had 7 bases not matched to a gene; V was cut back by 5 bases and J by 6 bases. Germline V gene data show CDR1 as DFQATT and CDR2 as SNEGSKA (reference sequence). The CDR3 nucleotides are TGCAGTGCTCATCCGGGACTAGCGTTCAATGAGCAGTTCTTC. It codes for CSAHPGLAFNEQFF.

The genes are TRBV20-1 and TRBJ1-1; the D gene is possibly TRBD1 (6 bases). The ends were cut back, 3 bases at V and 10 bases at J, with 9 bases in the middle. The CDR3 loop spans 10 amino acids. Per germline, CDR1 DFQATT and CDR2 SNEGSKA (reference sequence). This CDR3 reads CSASARGAFF. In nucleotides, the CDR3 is TGCAGTGCTAGTGCCAGGGGAGCTTTCTTT.

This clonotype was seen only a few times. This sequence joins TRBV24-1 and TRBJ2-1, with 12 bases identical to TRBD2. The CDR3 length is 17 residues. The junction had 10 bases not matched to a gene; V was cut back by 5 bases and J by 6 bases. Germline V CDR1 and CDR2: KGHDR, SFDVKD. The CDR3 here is CATSGSTLAGGSNEQFF. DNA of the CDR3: TGTGCCACCAGTGGCAGCACCCTAGCGGGAGGGTCCAATGAGCAGTTCTTC.

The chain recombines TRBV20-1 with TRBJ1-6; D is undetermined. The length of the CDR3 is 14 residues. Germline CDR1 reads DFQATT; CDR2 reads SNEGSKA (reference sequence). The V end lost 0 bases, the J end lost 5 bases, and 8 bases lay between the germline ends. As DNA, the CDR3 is TGCAGTGCTAGAGAACAGCGAGATAATTCACCCCTCCACTTT. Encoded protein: CSAREQRDNSPLHF.

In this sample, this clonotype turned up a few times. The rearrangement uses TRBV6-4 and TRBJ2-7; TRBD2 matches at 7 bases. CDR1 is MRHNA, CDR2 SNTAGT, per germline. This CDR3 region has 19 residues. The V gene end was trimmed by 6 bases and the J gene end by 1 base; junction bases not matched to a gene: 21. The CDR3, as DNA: TGTGCCAGCAGACCCTTCTTTCTTTCCGGGTCCGGGGGGTCCTACGAGCAGTACTTC. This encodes CASRPFFLSGSGGSYEQYF.

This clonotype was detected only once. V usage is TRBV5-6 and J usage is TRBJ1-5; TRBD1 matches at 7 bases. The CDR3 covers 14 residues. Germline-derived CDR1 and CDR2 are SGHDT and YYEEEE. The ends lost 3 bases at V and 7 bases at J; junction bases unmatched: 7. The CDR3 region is CASSSTGSVQPQHF. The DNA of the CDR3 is TGTGCCAGCAGCTCGACAGGGTCTGTCCAGCCCCAGCATTTT.

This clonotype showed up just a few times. The chain's CDR3 is CSARALDRPLNSPLHF. The CDR3 DNA follows: TGCAGTGCTAGAGCCCTCGACAGGCCACTTAATTCACCCCTCCACTTT. This rearrangement joins TRBV20-1 to TRBJ1-6; D is perhaps TRBD1 (6 bases). V lost 1 base to trimming and J lost 6 bases, with 16 bases between them. Per germline, CDR1 DFQATT and CDR2 SNEGSKA (reference sequence). This CDR3 has 16 residues.

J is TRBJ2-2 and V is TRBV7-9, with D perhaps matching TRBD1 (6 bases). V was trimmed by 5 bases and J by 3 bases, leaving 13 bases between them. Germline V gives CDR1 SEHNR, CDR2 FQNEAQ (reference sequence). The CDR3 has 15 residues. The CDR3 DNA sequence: TGTGCCAGCAGCCCTGGAAGGGGGTACACCGGGGAGCTGTTTTTT. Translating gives CASSPGRGYTGELFF.

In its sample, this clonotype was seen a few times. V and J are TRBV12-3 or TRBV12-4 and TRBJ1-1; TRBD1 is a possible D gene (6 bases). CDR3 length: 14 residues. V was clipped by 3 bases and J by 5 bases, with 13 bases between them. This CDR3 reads CASSLGATRTEAFF. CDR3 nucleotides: TGTGCCAGCAGTTTGGGGGCAACGAGGACTGAAGCTTTCTTT.